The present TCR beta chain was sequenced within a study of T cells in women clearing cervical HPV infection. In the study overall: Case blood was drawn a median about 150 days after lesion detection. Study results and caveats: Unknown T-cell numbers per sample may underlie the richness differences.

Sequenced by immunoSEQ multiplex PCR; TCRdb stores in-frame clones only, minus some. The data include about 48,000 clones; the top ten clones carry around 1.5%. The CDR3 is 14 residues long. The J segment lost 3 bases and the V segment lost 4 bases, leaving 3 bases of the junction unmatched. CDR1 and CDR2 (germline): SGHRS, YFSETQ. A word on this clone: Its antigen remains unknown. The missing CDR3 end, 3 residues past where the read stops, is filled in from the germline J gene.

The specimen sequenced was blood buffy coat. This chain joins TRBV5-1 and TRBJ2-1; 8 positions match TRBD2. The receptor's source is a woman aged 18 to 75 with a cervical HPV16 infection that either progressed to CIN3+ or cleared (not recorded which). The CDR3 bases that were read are TGCGCCAGCAGCCAGGGACTAGACTACAATGAG. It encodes CASSQGLDYNE. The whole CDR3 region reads CASSQGLDYNEQFF.